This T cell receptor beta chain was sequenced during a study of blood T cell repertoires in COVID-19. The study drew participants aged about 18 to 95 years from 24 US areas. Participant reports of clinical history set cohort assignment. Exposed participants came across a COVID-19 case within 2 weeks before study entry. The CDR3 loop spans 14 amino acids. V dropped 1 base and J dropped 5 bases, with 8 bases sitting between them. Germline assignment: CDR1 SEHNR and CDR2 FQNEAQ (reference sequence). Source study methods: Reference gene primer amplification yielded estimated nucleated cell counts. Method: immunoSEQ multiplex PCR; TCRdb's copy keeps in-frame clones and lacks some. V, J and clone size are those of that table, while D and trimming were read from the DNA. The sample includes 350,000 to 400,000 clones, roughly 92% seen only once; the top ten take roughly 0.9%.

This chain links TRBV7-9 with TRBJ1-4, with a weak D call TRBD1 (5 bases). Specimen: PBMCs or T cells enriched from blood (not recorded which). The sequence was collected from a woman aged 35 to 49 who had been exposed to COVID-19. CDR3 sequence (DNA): TGTGCCAGCAGCTTAGGGGGCCCAAATGAAAAACTGTTTTTT. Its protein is CASSLGGPNEKLFF.